Given below is one T cell receptor beta chain in context. What it recognizes is unknown. V lost 8 bases and J 4 bases, leaving 14 bases between the germline ends. The CDR3 contains 13 residues. The germline V gene has CDR1 MNHNS and CDR2 SASEGT. The sample originates from a study of blood T cells in healthy people across ages. Overall study findings and caveats: It was the long-lived donors that had more naive CD4+ cells and higher diversity than aged donors.

Next came a second PCR, run for about 6 to 12 cycles, which used a sample-barcoded 5' primer along with a J-beta primer mix. Researchers report that a template-switch adaptor with 12 random nucleotides tagged each cDNA molecule. MiXCR, applied by TCRdb to the 5' RACE reads, yields one record per CDR3 protein. The sample yields about 1 million distinct CDR3 sequences, more than 35% seen once. There were healthy Caucasian individuals from Russia, aged about 6 to 100, serving as donors. Input material: blood. The chain combines TRBV6-1 with TRBJ1-1, with D maybe TRBD1 (5 bases). The TCR was taken from a woman in her sixties in good health. The CDR3 sequence is CASGEGPGTEAFF. In DNA form, the CDR3 reads TGTGCCAGCGGGGAGGGGCCGGGCACTGAAGCTTTCTTT.